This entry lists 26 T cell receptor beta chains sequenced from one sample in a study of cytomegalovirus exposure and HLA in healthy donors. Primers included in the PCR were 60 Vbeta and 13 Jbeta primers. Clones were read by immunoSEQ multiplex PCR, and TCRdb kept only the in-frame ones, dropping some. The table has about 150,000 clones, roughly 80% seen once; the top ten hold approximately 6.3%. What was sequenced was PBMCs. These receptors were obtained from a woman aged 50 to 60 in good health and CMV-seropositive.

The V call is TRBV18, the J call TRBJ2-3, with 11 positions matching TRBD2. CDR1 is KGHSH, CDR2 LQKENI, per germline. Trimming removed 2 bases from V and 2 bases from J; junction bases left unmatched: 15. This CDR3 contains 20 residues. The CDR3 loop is CASSPSLISGGASPTDTQYF. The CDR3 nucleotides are TGTGCCAGCTCACCAAGCCTTATTAGCGGGGGGGCCTCCCCCACAGATACGCAGTATTTT.

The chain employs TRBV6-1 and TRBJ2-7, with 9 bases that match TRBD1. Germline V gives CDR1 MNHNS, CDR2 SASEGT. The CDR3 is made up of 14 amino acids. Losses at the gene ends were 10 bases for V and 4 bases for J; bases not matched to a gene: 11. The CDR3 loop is CATYNRDRDYEQYF. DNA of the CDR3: TGTGCCACATATAACCGGGACAGGGATTACGAGCAGTACTTC.

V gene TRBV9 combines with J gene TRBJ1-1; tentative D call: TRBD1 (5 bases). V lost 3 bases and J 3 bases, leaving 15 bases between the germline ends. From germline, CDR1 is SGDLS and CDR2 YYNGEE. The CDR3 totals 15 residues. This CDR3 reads CASSATGRGDTEAFF. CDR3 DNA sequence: TGTGCCAGCAGCGCTACAGGAAGAGGAGACACTGAAGCTTTCTTT.

CDR3 region: CASRAGTGTGNTIYF. The CDR3, as DNA: TGTGCCAGCAGGGCCGGGACAGGGACTGGAAACACCATATATTTT. This chain uses TRBV6-6 with TRBJ1-3; 9 bases agree with TRBD1. CDR3 length equals 15 residues. J was trimmed by 2 bases and V by 6 bases; bases with no gene match: 5. The germline V gene encodes CDR1 MNHNY and CDR2 SVGAGI (reference sequence).

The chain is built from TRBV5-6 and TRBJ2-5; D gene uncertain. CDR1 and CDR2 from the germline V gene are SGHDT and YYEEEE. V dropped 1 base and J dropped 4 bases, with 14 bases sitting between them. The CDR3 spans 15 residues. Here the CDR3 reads CASSLNRRPGETQYF. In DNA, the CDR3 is TGTGCCAGCAGCTTGAATCGCCGTCCGGGAGAGACCCAGTACTTC.

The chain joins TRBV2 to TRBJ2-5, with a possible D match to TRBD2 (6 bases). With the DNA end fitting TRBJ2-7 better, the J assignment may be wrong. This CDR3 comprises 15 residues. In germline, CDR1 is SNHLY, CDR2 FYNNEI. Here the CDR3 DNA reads TGTGCCAGCACGAAGGAGGAGGGGCCTTCCTACGAGCAGTACTTC. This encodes CASTKEEGPSYEQYF.

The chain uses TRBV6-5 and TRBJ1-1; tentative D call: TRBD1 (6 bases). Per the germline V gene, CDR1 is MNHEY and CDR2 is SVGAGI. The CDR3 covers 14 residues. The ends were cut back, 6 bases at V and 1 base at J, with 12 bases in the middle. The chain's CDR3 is CASRPGTRNTEAFF. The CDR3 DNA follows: TGTGCCAGCAGACCCGGGACAAGGAACACTGAAGCTTTCTTT.

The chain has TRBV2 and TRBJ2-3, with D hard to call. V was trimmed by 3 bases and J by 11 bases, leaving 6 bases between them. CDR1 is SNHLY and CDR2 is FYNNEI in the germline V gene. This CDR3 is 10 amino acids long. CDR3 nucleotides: TGTGCCAGCAGTGATCCCAAGCAGTATTTT. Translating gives CASSDPKQYF. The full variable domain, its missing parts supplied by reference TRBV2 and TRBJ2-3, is EPEVTQTPSHQVTQMGQEVILRCVPISNHLYFYWYRQILGQKVEFLVSFYNNEISEKSEIFDDQFSVERPDGSNFTLKIRSTKLEDSAMYFCASSDPKQYFGPGTRLTVL.

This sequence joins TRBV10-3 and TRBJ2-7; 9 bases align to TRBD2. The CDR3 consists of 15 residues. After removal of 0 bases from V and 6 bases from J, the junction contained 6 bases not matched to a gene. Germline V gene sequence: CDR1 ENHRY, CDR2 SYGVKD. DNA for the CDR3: TGTGCCATCAGTGAGTCAGTTGCGGGAGGGGCCGAGCAGTACTTC. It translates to CAISESVAGGAEQYF.

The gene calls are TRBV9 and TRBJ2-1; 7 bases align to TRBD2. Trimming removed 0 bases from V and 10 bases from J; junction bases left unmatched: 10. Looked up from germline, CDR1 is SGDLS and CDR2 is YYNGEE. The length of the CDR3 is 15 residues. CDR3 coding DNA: TGTGCCAGCAGCGTAGGAGGCGGGGGATTGGAAGAGCAGTTCTTC. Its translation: CASSVGGGGLEEQFF.

CDR3 coding DNA: TGTGCCAGCAGCTTAGTCGGGACTCACGGCGCCTACAATGAGCAGTTCTTC. Protein sequence: CASSLVGTHGAYNEQFF. The chain carries TRBV7-8 and TRBJ2-1; the D gene is possibly TRBD2 (6 bases). The V and J ends lost 1 base and 2 bases respectively, with 15 bases between them. The germline V gene encodes CDR1 SGHVS and CDR2 FQNEAQ. The CDR3 length is 17 residues.

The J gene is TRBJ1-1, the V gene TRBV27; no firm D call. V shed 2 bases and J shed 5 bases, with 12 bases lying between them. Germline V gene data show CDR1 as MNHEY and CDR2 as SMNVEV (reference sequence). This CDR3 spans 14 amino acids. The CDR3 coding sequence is TGTGCCAGCAGTTTACGACGGGAAGGTACTGAAGCTTTCTTT. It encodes CASSLRREGTEAFF.

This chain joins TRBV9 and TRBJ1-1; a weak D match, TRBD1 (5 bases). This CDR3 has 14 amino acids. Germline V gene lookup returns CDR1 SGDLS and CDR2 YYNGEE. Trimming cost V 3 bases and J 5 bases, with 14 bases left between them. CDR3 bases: TGTGCCAGCAGCGCTCAGGGTGGGATTACTGAAGCTTTCTTT. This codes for CASSAQGGITEAFF.

The CDR3 sequence: CATGQGASGNTIYF. CDR3 coding DNA: TGTGCCACCGGACAGGGGGCCTCTGGAAACACCATATATTTT. The V call is TRBV10-3, the J call TRBJ1-3, with 11 bases aligning to TRBD1. Germline V gene data show CDR1 as ENHRY and CDR2 as SYGVKD. The CDR3 runs to 14 residues. After removal of 10 bases from V and 0 bases from J, the junction contained 2 bases not matched to a gene.

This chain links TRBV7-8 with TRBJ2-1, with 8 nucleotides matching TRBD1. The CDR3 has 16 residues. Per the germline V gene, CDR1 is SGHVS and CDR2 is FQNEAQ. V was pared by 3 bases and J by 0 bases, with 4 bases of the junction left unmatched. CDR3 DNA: TGTGCCAGCAGCTTCAGGGGGCGTAGCTCCTACAATGAGCAGTTCTTC. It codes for CASSFRGRSSYNEQFF.

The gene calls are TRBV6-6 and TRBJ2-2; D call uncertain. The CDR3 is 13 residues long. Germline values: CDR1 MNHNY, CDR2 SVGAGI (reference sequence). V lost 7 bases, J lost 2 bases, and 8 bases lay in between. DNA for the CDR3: TGTGCCAGCATTACACAAAACACCGGGGAGCTGTTTTTT. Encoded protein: CASITQNTGELFF.

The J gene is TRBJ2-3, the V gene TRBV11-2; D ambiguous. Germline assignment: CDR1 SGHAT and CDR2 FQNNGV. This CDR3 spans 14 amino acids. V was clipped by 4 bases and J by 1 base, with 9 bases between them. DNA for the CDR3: TGTGCCAGCAGCTCCACCCGGGGCACAGATACGCAGTATTTT. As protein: CASSSTRGTDTQYF.

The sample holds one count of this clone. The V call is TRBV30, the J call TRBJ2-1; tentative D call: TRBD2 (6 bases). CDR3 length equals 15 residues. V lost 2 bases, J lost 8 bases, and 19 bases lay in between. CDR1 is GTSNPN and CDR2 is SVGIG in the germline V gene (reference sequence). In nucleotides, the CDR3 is TGTGCCTGGAGTCGGGCCCGGGGGAAAAAGGATGAGCAGTTCTTC. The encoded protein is CAWSRARGKKDEQFF.

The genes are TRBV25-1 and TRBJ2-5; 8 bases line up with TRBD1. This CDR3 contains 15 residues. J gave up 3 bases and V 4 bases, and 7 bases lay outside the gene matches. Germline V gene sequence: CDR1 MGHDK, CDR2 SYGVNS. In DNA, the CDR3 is TGTGCCAGCAGTGCGGGGACAGGAAATAAAGAGACCCAGTACTTC. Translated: CASSAGTGNKETQYF.

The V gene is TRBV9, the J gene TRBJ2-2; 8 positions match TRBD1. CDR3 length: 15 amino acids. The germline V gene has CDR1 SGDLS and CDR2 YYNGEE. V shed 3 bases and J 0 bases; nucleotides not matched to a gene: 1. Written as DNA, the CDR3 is TGTGCCAGCAGCGGGACAGGGTCGAACACCGGGGAGCTGTTTTTT. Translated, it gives CASSGTGSNTGELFF.

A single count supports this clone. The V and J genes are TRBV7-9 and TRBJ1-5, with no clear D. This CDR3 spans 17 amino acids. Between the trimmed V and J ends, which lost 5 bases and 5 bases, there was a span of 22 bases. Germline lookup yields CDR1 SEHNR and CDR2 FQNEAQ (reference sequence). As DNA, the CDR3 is TGTGCCAGCAGCCTCAACAAGGGCCGGGAGGAGGATCAGCCCCAGCATTTT. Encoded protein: CASSLNKGREEDQPQHF.

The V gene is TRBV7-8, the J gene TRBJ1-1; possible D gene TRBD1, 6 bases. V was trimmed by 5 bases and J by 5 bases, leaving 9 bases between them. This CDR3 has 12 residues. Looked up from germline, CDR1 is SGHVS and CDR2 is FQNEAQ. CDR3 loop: CASSPQGTEAFF. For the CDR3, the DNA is TGTGCCAGCAGCCCGCAGGGGACTGAAGCTTTCTTT.

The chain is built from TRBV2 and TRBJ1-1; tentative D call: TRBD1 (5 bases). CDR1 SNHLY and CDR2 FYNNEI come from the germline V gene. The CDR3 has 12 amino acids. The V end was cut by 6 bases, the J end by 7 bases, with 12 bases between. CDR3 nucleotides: TGTGCCAGCAGCCTCGGGGGGGTTGAAGCTTTCTTT. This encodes CASSLGGVEAFF.

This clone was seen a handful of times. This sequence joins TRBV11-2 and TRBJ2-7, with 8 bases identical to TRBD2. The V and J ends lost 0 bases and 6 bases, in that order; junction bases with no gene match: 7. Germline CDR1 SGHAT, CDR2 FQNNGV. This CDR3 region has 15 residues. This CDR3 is CASSLESGGRSEQYF. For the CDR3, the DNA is TGTGCCAGCAGCTTAGAGTCGGGGGGGCGATCCGAGCAGTACTTC.

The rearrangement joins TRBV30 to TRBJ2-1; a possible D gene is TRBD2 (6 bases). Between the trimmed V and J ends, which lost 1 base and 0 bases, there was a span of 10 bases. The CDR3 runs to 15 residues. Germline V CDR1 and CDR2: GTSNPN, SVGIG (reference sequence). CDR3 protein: CAWSAGGASYNEQFF. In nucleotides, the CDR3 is TGTGCCTGGAGTGCGGGCGGGGCCTCCTACAATGAGCAGTTCTTC.

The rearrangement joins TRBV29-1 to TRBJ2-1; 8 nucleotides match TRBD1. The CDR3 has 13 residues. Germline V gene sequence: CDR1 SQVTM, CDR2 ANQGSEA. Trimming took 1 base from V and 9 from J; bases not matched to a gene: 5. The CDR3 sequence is CSVEVSGGFEQFF. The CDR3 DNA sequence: TGCAGCGTTGAAGTTTCAGGGGGCTTTGAGCAGTTCTTC.